This T cell receptor beta chain stems from a study of cytomegalovirus exposure and HLA in healthy donors. Study-wide points: In a later analysis, at a false discovery rate of 0.05, roughly 18,000 TCR beta sequences were associated with HLA alleles. Listed as cytomegalovirus-associated were 164 TCR beta chains. Most CMV-associated TCR beta chains appeared HLA-restricted in a later analysis.

The study ran its PCR with 60 Vbeta and 13 Jbeta primers. Some clones are missing from TCRdb's copy, which holds only in-frame ones; the method was immunoSEQ multiplex PCR. The table has some 180,000 clones, roughly 77% seen once; the top ten hold about 2.5%. The CDR3 totals 14 residues. Trimming pared 4 bases from V and 0 bases from J, leaving 7 bases between. CDR1 SGHAT and CDR2 FQNNGV come from the germline V gene. This clone appeared a few times. Its antigen is undetermined. The chain couples TRBV11-2 to TRBJ1-3; possible D gene TRBD1, 6 bases. Sequencing was carried out using PBMCs. This receptor was obtained from a woman in her twenties or thirties in good health and CMV-seropositive. The chain's CDR3 is CASSYRDSGNTIYF. The CDR3 DNA reads as TGTGCCAGCAGCTACAGGGACTCTGGAAACACCATATATTTT.